This entry lists 27 T cell receptor beta chains sequenced from one sample in a study of radiation and T cells in renal cell carcinoma. Clones were sequenced by immunoSEQ multiplex PCR, and TCRdb holds only the in-frame ones, with some missing. The sample shows 70,000 to 80,000 clones, about 86% of them seen only once. Time point specified: blood 2 weeks post-SBRT. The sample's treatment: 15 Gy SBRT to primary tumor, nephrectomy 4 weeks later. The source material was blood, sampled from a patient whose treatment included radiotherapy and nephrectomy. Source of these receptors: a woman aged 45-59 years with renal cell carcinoma.

This clone has only a few counts. V and J are TRBV28 and TRBJ1-3, with D uncertain. The V gene lost 5 bases and the J gene lost 0 bases, with 8 bases spanning the gap. The CDR3 is 14 residues long. From germline, CDR1 is MDHEN and CDR2 SYDVKM. The CDR3 DNA is TGTGCCAGCAGTCCTAAATTCTCTGGAAACACCATATATTTT. Amino acids: CASSPKFSGNTIYF.

The J gene is TRBJ1-2, the V gene TRBV5-4, with 8 bases lining up with TRBD1. The CDR3 consists of 15 residues. The V gene end was trimmed by 3 bases and the J gene end by 8 bases; junction bases not matched to a gene: 12. CDR1 and CDR2 from the germline V gene are SGHNT and YYREEE (reference sequence). The CDR3 sequence: CASSSKFQGAGGYTF. CDR3 nucleotide sequence: TGTGCCAGCAGCTCGAAATTTCAGGGGGCTGGAGGCTACACCTTC.

The rearrangement joins TRBV5-1 to TRBJ2-7; no clear D gene. The CDR3 loop spans 12 amino acids. V was trimmed by 4 bases and J by 5 bases, leaving 10 bases between them. The V gene's germline CDR1 is SGHRS and CDR2 YFSETQ. The CDR3 is CASSLTDHEQYF. The CDR3 nucleotides read TGCGCCAGCAGCCTCACAGACCACGAGCAGTACTTC.

Remarks on this clone: Other nucleotide sequences from this sample produce the same CDR3. The chain employs TRBV20-1 and TRBJ2-7; the D gene is possibly TRBD2 (5 bases). The CDR3 runs to 11 residues. The germline gives CDR1 DFQATT, CDR2 SNEGSKA (reference sequence). Trimming shortened V by 5 bases and J by 3 bases, and 8 bases separated the two germline ends. CDR3 DNA sequence: TGCAGTGCTTCCCGGGGCTACGAGCAGTACTTC. Translation: CSASRGYEQYF.

This chain connects TRBV5-1 to TRBJ2-2, with 7 bases lining up with TRBD2. This CDR3 region has 16 residues. Germline assignment: CDR1 SGHRS and CDR2 YFSETQ. The V and J ends lost 2 bases and 7 bases, in that order; junction bases with no gene match: 11. The CDR3 DNA sequence: TGCGCCAGCAGCTTAAGAGGGAGGGCCGAAGACGGGGAGCTGTTTTTT. It codes for CASSLRGRAEDGELFF.

The chain is built from TRBV27 and TRBJ2-7, with TRBD1 identical over 7 bases. CDR1 and CDR2 (germline): MNHEY, SMNVEV (reference sequence). This CDR3 has 18 residues. Losses at the gene ends were 6 bases for V and 6 bases for J; bases not matched to a gene: 23. The CDR3 bases are TGTGCCAGCAGGCCTTTAGGATACAAAGGGGGCGAGGTTACCGAGCAGTACTTC. Amino acid sequence: CASRPLGYKGGEVTEQYF.

This chain joins TRBV28 and TRBJ1-4, with 8 positions matching TRBD1. CDR3 length: 13 residues. Per germline, CDR1 MDHEN and CDR2 SYDVKM. After removal of 7 bases from V and 6 bases from J, the junction contained 4 bases not matched to a gene. This CDR3 reads CASKQGGDEKLFF. DNA for the CDR3: TGTGCCAGCAAACAGGGGGGGGATGAAAAACTGTTTTTT.

This chain links TRBV5-1 with TRBJ2-7, with TRBD1 matching over 8 bases. The germline V gene has CDR1 SGHRS and CDR2 YFSETQ. The CDR3 runs 15 residues. The V segment lost 4 bases and the J segment 2 bases; nucleotides outside the gene matches: 8. CDR3 region: CASSPWGDRTYEQYF. In nucleotides, the CDR3 is TGCGCCAGCAGCCCGTGGGGGGACAGGACCTACGAGCAGTACTTC.

The chain recombines TRBV27 with TRBJ1-5, with D unresolved. Germline CDR1 MNHEY, CDR2 SMNVEV (reference sequence). The length of the CDR3 is 12 residues. V lost 3 bases and J 0 bases, leaving 0 bases between the germline ends. CDR3 loop: CASSFSNQPQHF. For the CDR3, the DNA is TGTGCCAGCAGTTTTAGCAATCAGCCCCAGCATTTT.

The V call is TRBV18, the J call TRBJ2-2; 8 bases fit TRBD1. V trimming: 2 bases; J trimming: 7 bases; junction bases outside the gene matches: 3. CDR3 length: 14 residues. Germline V lookup: CDR1 KGHSH, CDR2 LQKENI. The CDR3 nucleotides are TGTGCCAGCTCACCATCGACAGGGGACGGGGAGCTGTTTTTT. It specifies CASSPSTGDGELFF.

This clone appeared a single time. The chain employs TRBV6-5 and TRBJ1-2; D might be TRBD1 (5 bases). V gave up 7 bases and J gave up 4 bases, with 13 bases separating them. CDR1 MNHEY and CDR2 SVGAGI come from the germline V gene. The CDR3 has 13 amino acids. The CDR3 nucleotides read TGTGCCAGCAAGGCTACAGGTGTCTATGGCTACACCTTC. Translating gives CASKATGVYGYTF.

This clone was counted once. The gene calls are TRBV6-1 and TRBJ2-1; 8 positions match TRBD2. Germline V CDR1 and CDR2: MNHNS, SASEGT. The CDR3 loop spans 16 amino acids. With 2 bases clipped from V and 3 bases from J, the junction kept 6 bases outside the gene matches. The CDR3 here is CASSENSGGYYNEQFF. Here the CDR3 DNA reads TGTGCCAGCAGTGAAAACAGCGGGGGATACTACAATGAGCAGTTCTTC.

The gene calls are TRBV7-2 and TRBJ1-2, with D possibly TRBD1 on 5 matching bases. Trimming took 5 bases from V and 3 from J, leaving 10 bases between them. Germline V lookup: CDR1 SGHTA, CDR2 FQGNSA. The CDR3 extends over 13 amino acids. This CDR3 reads CASSAAGHYGYTF. CDR3 sequence (DNA): TGTGCCAGCAGCGCGGCAGGGCACTATGGCTACACCTTC.

Here the CDR3 reads CASSPLVPGELFF. The CDR3 DNA reads TGTGCCAGCTCACCTCTAGTGCCCGGGGAGCTGTTTTTT. The chain joins TRBV18 to TRBJ2-2; no definite D call. V lost 3 bases and J 6 bases, leaving 8 bases between the germline ends. The CDR3 has 13 residues. Germline values: CDR1 KGHSH, CDR2 LQKENI.

The J gene is TRBJ2-3, the V gene TRBV5-1, with a weak D call TRBD1 (5 bases). The V end lost 4 bases, the J end lost 6 bases, and 21 bases lay between the germline ends. CDR3 length: 16 amino acids. The germline CDR1 and CDR2 sequences are SGHRS and YFSETQ. CDR3: CASSAHGQGSGDTQYF. CDR3 bases: TGCGCCAGCAGCGCCCATGGCCAGGGCTCCGGGGATACGCAGTATTTT.

The chain couples TRBV5-1 to TRBJ1-1; the match to TRBD1 covers 8 bases. This CDR3 is built from 15 residues. Per germline, CDR1 SGHRS and CDR2 YFSETQ. The V segment lost 0 bases and the J segment 4 bases; nucleotides outside the gene matches: 5. The CDR3 nucleotides are TGCGCCAGCAGCTTGGGTGCAGGGGGCATCACTGAAGCTTTCTTT. Its translation is CASSLGAGGITEAFF.

This chain links TRBV30 with TRBJ1-1; D is perhaps TRBD1 (5 bases). CDR3 length equals 14 residues. Germline CDR1 is GTSNPN and CDR2 is SVGIG (reference sequence). The V end was cut by 4 bases, the J end by 6 bases, with 18 bases between. The CDR3 coding sequence is TGTGCCTGGACGGGGGAGGGGAAAGTAGCTGAAGCTTTCTTT. The encoded protein is CAWTGEGKVAEAFF. The full variable domain, its missing parts supplied by reference TRBV30 and TRBJ1-1, is SQTIHQWPATLVQPVGSPLSLECTVEGTSNPNLYWYRQAAGRGLQLLFYSVGIGQISSEVPQNLSASRPQDRQFILSSKKLLLSDSGFYLCAWTGEGKVAEAFFGQGTRLTVV.

The J gene is TRBJ1-1, the V gene TRBV5-4; D call uncertain. CDR3 size: 13 residues. In germline, CDR1 is SGHNT, CDR2 YYREEE (reference sequence). V shed 3 bases and J shed 0 bases, with 6 bases lying between them. The CDR3 nucleotides are TGTGCCAGCAGCTCGGAGATGAACACTGAAGCTTTCTTT. Translating it yields CASSSEMNTEAFF.

The chain combines TRBV2 with TRBJ1-6, with TRBD1 matching 7 bases. V shed 10 bases, J shed 7 bases, and the junction held 10 bases outside the gene matches. The CDR3 spans 14 residues. Germline V CDR1 and CDR2: SNHLY, FYNNEI. As DNA, the CDR3 is TGTGCCACCTTAGGACAGGCGAGGAATTCACCCCTCCACTTT. Encoded protein: CATLGQARNSPLHF.

The sample holds a few counts of this clone. The genes are TRBV10-3 and TRBJ2-7; D might be TRBD1 (6 bases). Between the trimmed V and J ends, which lost 6 bases and 0 bases, there was a span of 12 bases. The CDR3 is 14 amino acids. From germline, CDR1 is ENHRY and CDR2 SYGVKD. CDR3: CAIRTGSNSYEQYF. Here the CDR3 DNA reads TGTGCCATCAGAACAGGGAGCAACTCCTACGAGCAGTACTTC.

The chain recombines TRBV6-1 with TRBJ1-1, with a tentative D call TRBD1 (5 bases). Germline CDR1 reads MNHNS; CDR2 reads SASEGT. V was pared by 5 bases and J by 4 bases, with 14 bases between. CDR3 size: 14 residues. The CDR3 region has the DNA TGTGCCAGCAGTTCCGTCAGGGCAAGCACTGAAGCTTTCTTT. It translates to CASSSVRASTEAFF.

The V and J genes are TRBV28 and TRBJ2-5; a possible D gene is TRBD2 (5 bases). The J call is in doubt because the DNA end fits TRBJ2-7 better. Germline lookup yields CDR1 MDHEN and CDR2 SYDVKM. The CDR3 has 14 residues. CDR3 sequence (DNA): TGTGCCAGCAGTGAGGGTTCAAGAGTCCACGAGCAGTACTTC. Encoded protein: CASSEGSRVHEQYF.

V usage is TRBV4-1 and J usage is TRBJ1-2, with D tentatively TRBD1 (6 bases). CDR1 and CDR2 (germline): MGHRA, YSYEKL. The CDR3 loop spans 15 amino acids. Trimming stripped 1 base from V and 2 bases from J, with 11 bases between. The CDR3 DNA is TGCGCCAGCAGCCAAGGACACAGGGCCAACTATGGCTACACCTTC. Protein product: CASSQGHRANYGYTF.

This clone was found once. The gene calls are TRBV6-6 and TRBJ2-7; TRBD2 agrees at 8 bases. Per the germline V gene, CDR1 is MNHNY and CDR2 is SVGAGI (reference sequence). V was clipped by 5 bases and J by 6 bases; unmatched bases: 12. The CDR3 runs to 15 residues. This CDR3 reads CASSAGTRVLFEQYF. The CDR3 nucleotides read TGTGCCAGCAGTGCCGGGACTAGAGTTCTCTTCGAGCAGTACTTC.

This chain links TRBV7-9 with TRBJ1-1; the D gene is possibly TRBD1 (6 bases). CDR1 SEHNR and CDR2 FQNEAQ come from the germline V gene (reference sequence). V was shortened by 8 bases and J by 3 bases, with 13 bases between the two germline ends. The CDR3 consists of 13 residues. CDR3 amino acids: CASRPDSDTEAFF. The CDR3 DNA is TGTGCCAGCCGCCCGGACAGTGACACTGAAGCTTTCTTT.

This clone has just a few counts. This chain connects TRBV10-1 to TRBJ1-1; a weak D match, TRBD1 (6 bases). CDR1 WNHNN and CDR2 SYGVQD come from the germline V gene (reference sequence). Trimming removed 0 bases at V and 10 bases at J, with 15 bases between. CDR3 size: 14 residues. CDR3 sequence reads: CASSESKDRASAFF. The CDR3 DNA follows: TGCGCCAGCAGTGAGTCCAAGGACAGAGCGTCAGCTTTCTTT.

The chain couples TRBV7-2 to TRBJ2-5; perhaps TRBD1 as D (7 bases). V lost 5 bases, J lost 5 bases, and 30 bases lay in between. The CDR3 runs to 19 residues. Germline loops: CDR1 SGHTA, CDR2 FQGNSA. The CDR3 nucleotides are TGTGCCAGCAGCCCAGGGGGGTTGGGGGTTCACACCTCCTCCGAGACCCAGTACTTC. This sequence encodes CASSPGGLGVHTSSETQYF.